This T cell receptor beta chain originates from a study of blood T cell repertoires in COVID-19. This clone was detected only once. The data were produced by immunoSEQ multiplex PCR, yet TCRdb's version contains in-frame clones alone and is incomplete. This repertoire shows roughly 170,000 clones, roughly four fifths found once; its top ten account for roughly 12%. Sequenced sample: PBMCs or T cells enriched from blood (not recorded which). The sequence came from a man aged 45 to 65 who had recovered from COVID-19.

CDR3 in amino acids: CASSHGDRAGSPLHF. CDR3 sequence (DNA): TGTGCCAGCAGCCACGGGGACAGGGCGGGTTCACCCCTCCACTTT. The chain joins TRBV3-1 (or the pseudogene TRBV3-2) to TRBJ1-6, with TRBD1 matching over 9 bases. With 3 bases clipped from V and 9 bases from J, the junction kept 6 bases outside the gene matches. This CDR3 comprises 15 residues. CDR1 and CDR2 (germline): LGHDT, YNNKEL (reference sequence).